This record concerns one T cell receptor (beta chain) sequence. The specificity of this receptor is unknown. Base qualities are not recorded, but no much larger clone differs from it by a single base. The trial excluded patients who had a history of autoimmune disease or were on systemic immunosuppression. In every dose cohort, peripheral blood was drawn for TCR sequencing at baseline, cycle 4 day 1, and cycle 7 day 1. The samples were taken from a phase I, first-in-human, multicenter, open-label dose-escalation trial of ivuxolimab. Adults with locally advanced or metastatic head and neck squamous cell, hepatocellular, melanoma or renal cell carcinoma were enrolled in the trial. Before TCR sequencing, CD4+ T cells and CD8+ T cells were sorted from peripheral blood as separate populations. The data belong to a study of OX40 agonist ivuxolimab in advanced cancers. About the study as a whole: Ivuxolimab was an agonistic, fully human IgG2 monoclonal antibody directed against OX40 (CD134), a costimulatory receptor. Three dose-escalation patients achieved partial responses, one with hepatocellular carcinoma and two with cutaneous melanoma. In the dose-escalation cohort, 82.7% of patients were male, and the mean age was 60 years with a range of about 20 to 80. The paper covers the monotherapy dose-escalation part of the phase I ivuxolimab trial, which included N ≈ 50 patients. Patients were allowed to have had prior anti-PD-1, anti-PD-L1 or anti-CTLA-4 therapy, and approximately 39% of the dose-escalation patients had been treated with checkpoint inhibitors. The point of sequencing TCRbeta in the periphery was to test whether ivuxolimab changed TCR sequence diversity and drove clonal T-cell expansion. Among the 50 to 55 dose-escalation patients, 19 had hepatocellular carcinoma, approximately 15 melanoma, 9 renal cell carcinoma and 9 head and neck cancer. Intravenous ivuxolimab was administered to patients every 2 weeks at six dose levels: 0.01, 0.1, 0.3, 1.5, 3 and 10 mg/kg.

The research as a whole found: In the 0.1-3.0 mg/kg groups, partial responders were among the patients with the lowest normalized peripheral clonal expansion, particularly in CD8+ T cells. The antigen specificity of the clonally expanded peripheral T cells was not determined. At doses of 0.1 to 3.0 mg/kg, clonal expansion of both CD4+ and CD8+ T cells in blood was seen between baseline and week 6. Low levels of normalized T-cell clonal expansion were also seen in some nonresponding patients. After ivuxolimab, CD8+ T cells had more expanded clones than CD4+ T cells on average.

Genomic DNA was isolated from the sorted cells so that the TCRbeta CDR3 region could be sequenced. The immunoSEQ Assay was used for sequencing of TCRbeta CDR3 regions. The immuneACCESS repertoire file appears here via TCRdb, limited to in-frame rearrangements. These files lack a portion of the clones; in checked studies, under half of the deficit traces to unresolved V genes, and the cause of the others is not known. The sample yields about 6,000 clones; approximately 81% were counted once. The ten largest account for approximately 25% of the sample. The CDR1 and CDR2 encoded by the germline V gene are SGHRS and YFSETQ. V is clipped by 0 bases and J by 4 bases, and the sequence between their germline boundaries is 8 bases long. The CDR3 runs 13 amino acids, cysteine and phenylalanine included. Left in the record is the CDR3 DNA by itself, 39 bases read in frame from the first base.

Material: CD4+ or CD8+ T cells sorted from blood, obtained in a trial of the OX40 agonist ivuxolimab. This clonotype originated in an adult with an advanced solid tumor such as melanoma, head and neck, liver or kidney cancer. The chain uses TRBV5-1 and TRBJ2-7, with the D gene not confidently named. The CDR3 loop reads CASSLGWRYEQYF. DNA sequence: TGCGCCAGCAGCTTGGGTTGGCGGTACGAGCAGTACTTC.